A selection of T cell receptor beta chains follows, all from one sample in a study of shared clonotypes between healthy human individuals. Sequencing was performed with immunoSEQ multiplex PCR; in TCRdb, only in-frame clones are kept and a portion is missing. The sample has 630,000 or so clones; 98% are singletons. Sequencing used naive CD8+ T cells sorted from blood. All receptors come from a young man in good health. CDR3s include the opening cysteine and the closing phenylalanine or tryptophan. The order of the fields is D gene, J gene, clone size, V gene, CDR3 DNA, CDR3 protein. A D gene is named only where the DNA matches it firmly. Clone size is given for some rows only: seen once, a few or many times, or a class if the clone is expanded.

-,TRBJ2-3,-,TRBV28,TGTGCCAGCAGCCGGACGACCTGGACGGACAGCACAGATACGCAGTATTTT,CASSRTTWTDSTDTQYF
-,TRBJ2-5,-,TRBV7-9,TGTGCCAGCAGCTCCACACTACAGGGTTTTCAAGAGACCCAGTACTTC,CASSSTLQGFQETQYF
-,TRBJ1-1,-,TRBV5-4,TGTGCCAGCAGCTTGGGGGACCTGAACACTGAAGCTTTCTTT,CASSLGDLNTEAFF
-,TRBJ2-1,-,TRBV6-5,TGTGCCAGCAGTTACTCCAACAGAGGAGGTATCAATGAGCAGTTCTTC,CASSYSNRGGINEQFF
-,TRBJ2-7,-,TRBV2,TGTGCCAGCGGTCGGGACCCCGAGCAGTACTTC,CASGRDPEQYF
-,TRBJ2-1,-,TRBV4-1,TGCGCCAGCAGCCAAGATATGTGGGGGAATGAGCAGTTCTTC,CASSQDMWGNEQFF
TRBD2,TRBJ2-3,-,TRBV27,TGTGCCAGCAGTGGGACTAGCGGGAGTCCAACTAGCACAGATACGCAGTATTTT,CASSGTSGSPTSTDTQYF
TRBD2,TRBJ2-3,-,TRBV5-6,TGTGCCAGCAGCTACATGACTAGCGGGATTTATACGCAGTATTTT,CASSYMTSGIYTQYF
-,TRBJ2-4,-,TRBV6-6,TGTGCCAGCAGTTACTTCCAGCCCAAAAACATTCAGTACTTC,CASSYFQPKNIQYF
TRBD1,TRBJ2-7,-,TRBV5-1,TGCGCCAGCAGCTTACCGACAGGGGGCTCCTCCTACGAGCAGTACTTC,CASSLPTGGSSYEQYF
TRBD2,TRBJ2-5,-,TRBV6-6,TGTGCCAGCAGTTCGGTCCGGGAGGGCCGGGAGACCCAGTACTTC,CASSSVREGRETQYF
-,TRBJ1-5,once,TRBV4-1,TGCGCCAGCAGCCAGCTAAGTGATCCCCGCAATCAGCCCCAGCATTTT,CASSQLSDPRNQPQHF
TRBD2,TRBJ2-1,-,TRBV19,TGTGCCAGTAGTCCGGGGGTAGCGGGAGTATTGTACAATGAGCAGTTCTTC,CASSPGVAGVLYNEQFF
TRBD2,TRBJ2-3,-,TRBV29-1,TGCAGCGTTGAGGGAGGGCTAGCGGGCACAGATACGCAGTATTTT,CSVEGGLAGTDTQYF
-,TRBJ1-1,-,TRBV19,TGTGCCAGTATAGGGGGAACATGGAACACTGAAGCTTTCTTT,CASIGGTWNTEAFF
-,TRBJ1-5,once,TRBV27,TGTGCCAGCAGTTTTTCGTCAGAGGGGCAGCCCCAGCATTTT,CASSFSSEGQPQHF
-,TRBJ1-2,-,TRBV11-3,TGTGCCAGCAGCTCCGTAGGCTTCTATGGCTACACCTTC,CASSSVGFYGYTF
-,TRBJ2-1,-,TRBV12-5,TGTGCTAGTGGCCTGGGGGGTTCCTACAATGAGCAGTTCTTC,CASGLGGSYNEQFF
-,TRBJ2-7,-,TRBV27,TGTGCCAGCAGTTGGGAGGCAGGGCGGCTCGAGCAGTACTTC,CASSWEAGRLEQYF
TRBD1,TRBJ2-1,-,TRBV7-2,TGTGCCAGCAGTCGGGACAGGGGGCTCCCAGCCTACAATGAGCAGTTCTTC,CASSRDRGLPAYNEQFF
TRBD1,TRBJ2-2,-,TRBV6-5,TGTGCCAGCAGTTTCGACAGGGGCTACACCGGGGAGCTGTTTTTT,CASSFDRGYTGELFF
-,TRBJ2-7,-,TRBV7-2,TGTGCCAGCAGCTTATACAGGAGCTCCTACGAGCAGTACTTC,CASSLYRSSYEQYF
-,TRBJ1-1,-,TRBV6-1,TGTGCCAGCAGTGACAGGGTAGCCACTGAAGCTTTCTTT,CASSDRVATEAFF
-,TRBJ2-7,-,TRBV29-1,TGCAGCGTCCTCGGAGAGGCCTCCTACGAGCAGTACTTC,CSVLGEASYEQYF
-,TRBJ1-4,-,TRBV7-9,TGTGCCAGCAGCCCTCGGGAGAGTACGACTAATGAAAAACTGTTTTTT,CASSPRESTTNEKLFF
-,TRBJ2-3,-,TRBV6-5,TGTGCCAGCAGTTCCGACTTCAGGGGATTCACAGATACGCAGTATTTT,CASSSDFRGFTDTQYF
TRBD1,TRBJ1-2,-,TRBV7-9,TGTGCCAGCAGCTCCGGACAGGGCCCTACTAACTATGGCTACACCTTC,CASSSGQGPTNYGYTF
-,TRBJ2-5,-,TRBV7-8,TGTGCCAGCAGCTCGAGGTTTCTTGGCCTGGGGGAGACCCAGTACTTC,CASSSRFLGLGETQYF
-,TRBJ1-1,-,TRBV29-1,TGCAGCGTTGAAGGAGGAAAGGTAGACACTGAAGCTTTCTTT,CSVEGGKVDTEAFF
-,TRBJ2-5,-,TRBV7-2,TGTGCCAGCAGCCTTCTACCCGTGGGAGAGACCCAGTACTTC,CASSLLPVGETQYF
-,TRBJ1-3,-,TRBV30,TGTGCCTGGAGTCGCGACAGCGGGAGTGGAAACACCATATATTTT,CAWSRDSGSGNTIYF
-,TRBJ2-7,once,TRBV28,TGTGCCAGCAGTCCCACCCCCTACGAGCAGTACTTC,CASSPTPYEQYF
-,TRBJ2-1,-,TRBV9,TGTGCCAGCAGCGCCTCCCGCGGTGAGCAGTTCTTC,CASSASRGEQFF
-,TRBJ1-3,-,TRBV6-1,TGTGCCAGCAGTGAATTGTGGAGGACGGTCTCTGGAAACACCATATATTTT,CASSELWRTVSGNTIYF
-,TRBJ2-3,-,TRBV29-1,TGCAGCGTTGAAGATCCGGTTCGCACAGATACGCAGTATTTT,CSVEDPVRTDTQYF